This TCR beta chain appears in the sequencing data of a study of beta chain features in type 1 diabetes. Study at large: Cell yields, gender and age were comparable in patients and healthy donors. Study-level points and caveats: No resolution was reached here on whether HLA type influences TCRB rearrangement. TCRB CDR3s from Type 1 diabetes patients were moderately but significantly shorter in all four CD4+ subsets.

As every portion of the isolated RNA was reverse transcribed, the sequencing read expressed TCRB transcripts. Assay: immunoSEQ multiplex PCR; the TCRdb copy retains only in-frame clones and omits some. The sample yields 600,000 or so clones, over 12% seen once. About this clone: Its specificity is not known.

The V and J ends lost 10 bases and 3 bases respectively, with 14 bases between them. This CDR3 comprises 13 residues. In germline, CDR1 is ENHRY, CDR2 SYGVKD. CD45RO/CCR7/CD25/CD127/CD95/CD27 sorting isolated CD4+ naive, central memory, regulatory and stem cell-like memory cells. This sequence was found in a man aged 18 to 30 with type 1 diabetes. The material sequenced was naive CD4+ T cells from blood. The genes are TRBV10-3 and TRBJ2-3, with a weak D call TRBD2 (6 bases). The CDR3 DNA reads TGTGCCACCCGGGACTTAGCGACAGATACGCAGTATTTT. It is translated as CATRDLATDTQYF.